The 14 T cell receptor beta chains reported below all come from one sample, sequenced in a study of siplizumab effects on memory and regulatory T cells (dated 2019 in TCRdb). Libraries were built with the immunoSEQ multiplex PCR assay. Imported from immuneACCESS, the table was reduced by TCRdb to in-frame sequences with V and J called. These copies leave out some clones; in studies compared against another copy, an unresolved V gene accounts for under half, and the cause of the remainder is not known. In all, the sample holds over 100,000 clones, and about 93% of those were seen once. Over 0.15% of the sample is held by the ten biggest clonotypes. The sequencing input was non-Treg CD4+ T cells sorted from blood. The cell subset or site label corresponds to: FACS-sorted unstimulated CD4+ non-regulatory T cells. The receptors here all came from a human donor in good health.

This sequence joins TRBV7-2 and TRBJ2-1, with TRBD1 as a possible D gene (5 bases). The germline V and J ends were trimmed by 2 bases and 1 base, with 9 bases remaining between them. Germline V lookup: CDR1 SGHTA, CDR2 FQGNSA. This CDR3 spans 15 amino acids. CDR3 sequence reads: CASSLYSGSYNEQFF. CDR3 coding DNA: TGTGCCAGCAGCTTATACTCAGGGTCCTACAATGAGCAGTTCTTC.

This clone has a single count. The chain couples TRBV5-5 to TRBJ2-5; D is ambiguous. V gave up 2 bases and J gave up 4 bases, with 9 bases separating them. This CDR3 has 13 amino acids. CDR1 and CDR2 (germline): SGHKS, YYEKEE (reference sequence). Here the CDR3 DNA reads TGTGCCAGCAGCTTCTACATTAGAGAGACCCAGTACTTC. It specifies CASSFYIRETQYF.

V is TRBV7-9 and J is TRBJ2-5, with TRBD2 matching over 7 bases. Germline-derived CDR1 and CDR2 are SEHNR and FQNEAQ (reference sequence). The CDR3 runs 14 residues. Unmatched junction bases numbered 7, after V lost 4 bases and J lost 5 bases. The CDR3 DNA reads as TGTGCCAGCAGCTGGTCTAGCGGAGGTGAGACCCAGTACTTC. This translates into CASSWSSGGETQYF.

The chain employs TRBV28 and TRBJ2-5, with a tentative D call TRBD2 (6 bases). Germline CDR1 is MDHEN and CDR2 is SYDVKM. V was pared by 5 bases and J by 5 bases, with 18 bases between. CDR3 length: 15 residues. The CDR3 loop is CASSAVTSLGETQYF. In DNA, the CDR3 is TGTGCCAGCAGTGCAGTGACTAGTCTGGGGGAGACCCAGTACTTC.

CDR3 region: CASRWGFATNEKLFF. CDR3 bases: TGTGCCAGCAGGTGGGGGTTTGCAACTAATGAAAAACTGTTTTTT. The chain joins TRBV27 to TRBJ1-4; tentative D call: TRBD1 (5 bases). Looked up from germline, CDR1 is MNHEY and CDR2 is SMNVEV (reference sequence). This CDR3 is 15 amino acids long. Trimming removed 6 bases at V and 0 bases at J, with 11 bases between.

The rearrangement uses TRBV5-1 and TRBJ1-3, with D perhaps matching TRBD1 (5 bases). V gave up 0 bases and J gave up 8 bases, with 12 bases separating them. The CDR3 is made up of 14 amino acids. CDR1 is SGHRS and CDR2 is YFSETQ in the germline V gene. The CDR3 reads CASSLAGLFDTIYF. The DNA of the CDR3 is TGCGCCAGCAGCTTGGCGGGGCTGTTTGACACCATATATTTT.

V is TRBV1 and J is TRBJ2-3. TRBV1 is designated a pseudogene. CDR3 length: 14 residues. The CDR3 loop is CTSSHSLPSDTQYF. The CDR3 nucleotides are TGCACCAGCAGCCACTCGTTGCCGTCAGATACGCAGTATTTT.

The chain is built from TRBV5-1 and TRBJ2-1; 8 nucleotides line up with TRBD1. Looked up from germline, CDR1 is SGHRS and CDR2 is YFSETQ. V was pared by 2 bases and J by 2 bases, with 6 bases of the junction left unmatched. The CDR3 is made up of 16 amino acids. The CDR3 DNA reads as TGCGCCAGCAGCTTAGAAAGACAGGGGCCCTACAATGAGCAGTTCTTC. It translates to CASSLERQGPYNEQFF. The variable domain in full, completed from reference TRBV5-1 and TRBJ2-1, reads KAGVTQTPRYLIKTRGQQVTLSCSPISGHRSVSWYQQTPGQGLQFLFEYFSETQRNKGNFPGRFSGRQFSNSRSEMNVSTLELGDSALYLCASSLERQGPYNEQFFGPGTRLTVL.

The chain couples TRBV14 to TRBJ1-5; D call uncertain. Trimming shortened V by 4 bases and J by 3 bases, and 10 bases separated the two germline ends. CDR3 size: 14 residues. Per the germline V gene, CDR1 is SGHDN and CDR2 is FVKESK. The CDR3 DNA follows: TGTGCCAGCAGCCTTGGGGTCCCCAATCAGCCCCAGCATTTT. This translates into CASSLGVPNQPQHF.

This chain connects TRBV5-1 to TRBJ1-6, with a weak D call TRBD1 (6 bases). The CDR3 totals 14 residues. Trimming cost V 1 base and J 5 bases, with 7 bases left between them. Germline V gene sequence: CDR1 SGHRS, CDR2 YFSETQ. This CDR3 reads CASSLTGNNSPLHF. The CDR3 DNA follows: TGCGCCAGCAGCTTGACAGGGAATAATTCACCCCTCCACTTT.

The chain joins TRBV9 to TRBJ2-7, with TRBD2 as a possible D gene (5 bases). With 4 bases removed from V and 3 bases from J, the gap between germline ends came to 11 bases. CDR1 and CDR2 (germline): SGDLS, YYNGEE. The CDR3 sequence is 13 residues long. CDR3 loop: CASSRGFGYEQYF. Here the CDR3 DNA reads TGTGCCAGCAGCCGGGGATTTGGCTACGAGCAGTACTTC.

This clone was recorded once. This chain uses TRBV7-3 with TRBJ2-1; D gene uncertain. The CDR3 runs to 14 residues. V was shortened by 0 bases and J by 4 bases, with 7 bases between the two germline ends. Germline CDR1 is SGHTA and CDR2 is FQGTGA. The DNA for the CDR3 is TGTGCCAGCAGCTTAACTAGTCGGTACAATGAGCAGTTCTTC. Protein: CASSLTSRYNEQFF.

V usage is TRBV2 and J usage is TRBJ2-3; D call uncertain. V lost 6 bases to trimming and J lost 0 bases, with 4 bases between them. This CDR3 is 12 amino acids long. From germline, CDR1 is SNHLY and CDR2 FYNNEI. In DNA form, the CDR3 reads TGTGCCAGCAGCCGTAGCACAGATACGCAGTATTTT. This gives the protein CASSRSTDTQYF.

V gene TRBV10-3 combines with J gene TRBJ1-2; D unresolved. The CDR3 contains 13 residues. V lost 2 bases, J lost 8 bases, and 12 bases lay in between. CDR1 and CDR2 (germline): ENHRY, SYGVKD. The DNA of the CDR3 is TGTGCCATCAGTGAGGTGGGGTTTATAGGCTACACCTTC. Translated: CAISEVGFIGYTF.